This TCR beta chain is drawn from a study of Graves' ophthalmopathy and Graves' hyperthyroidism. Broader study findings: Forecasting of ophthalmopathy progression by the model achieved roughly 69% sensitivity and around 77% specificity.

RNA transcripts were the template, and TCR beta CDR3 regions were amplified from them. First-round RT-PCR with HTBI primers preceded a second-round multiplex PCR. Via MiXCR, TCRdb re-called the multiplex PCR reads, giving one row per CDR3 protein. This sample has about 1.1 million distinct CDR3 sequences, with about 40% found just once. The CDR3 totals 9 residues, both ends included. Per germline, CDR1 SGHVS and CDR2 FNYEAQ. Note on this clonotype: Antigen unknown. Here the CDR3 omits its conserved ending phenylalanine or tryptophan, so a read error is the likely source. The DNA is left out, because the CDR3 cannot be placed on it with certainty; the CDR3 is given as TCRdb lists it.

This sequence joins TRBV7-6 and TRBJ2-6. The sequence derives from an adult man with Graves' hyperthyroidism. Specimen: peripheral blood or thyroid tissue (not recorded which). CDR3 in amino acids: CASSSPDDI.